This entry describes one TCR beta chain. These data belong to a study of radiotherapy plus CTLA-4 blockade in lung cancer. Alongside CTLA-4 blockade with ipilimumab, patients with chemo-refractory metastatic non-small-cell lung cancer received focal radiation. TCRdb's copy holds only in-frame clones and misses some; the assay was immunoSEQ multiplex PCR. The top ten hold approximately 3.9% of the sample, which has about 32,000 clones, roughly 70% seen once. The CDR3 consists of 16 residues. The germline V gene has CDR1 KGHSH and CDR2 LQKENI. V gave up 1 base and J gave up 0 bases, with 9 bases separating them.

The TCR originated in a human donor with non-small cell lung cancer who had stable disease on radiotherapy plus ipilimumab. The sequences come from peripheral blood, collected from a patient treated with radiotherapy plus ipilimumab. This chain joins TRBV18 and TRBJ1-4; D gene unclear. The CDR3 here is CASSPRRVATNEKLFF. The CDR3 nucleotides are TGTGCCAGCTCACCACGTAGGGTTGCAACTAATGAAAAACTGTTTTTT.